Below are 26 T cell receptor beta chains sequenced from a single sample in a study of blood T cell repertoires in COVID-19. Data came from immunoSEQ multiplex PCR; TCRdb stores just in-frame clones and leaves some out. The data show 110,000 to 150,000 clones, around 80% seen once. Sample: peripheral blood. Source of these receptors: an older woman with acute or convalescent COVID-19.

The chain uses TRBV27 and TRBJ2-3; 13 positions agree with TRBD2. The CDR3 covers 19 residues. The germline V gene encodes CDR1 MNHEY and CDR2 SMNVEV (reference sequence). The ends lost 6 bases at V and 2 bases at J; junction bases unmatched: 14. CDR3 sequence reads: CASSHTILAGGPDTDTQYF. As DNA, the CDR3 is TGTGCCAGCAGCCACACTATACTAGCGGGAGGGCCTGACACAGATACGCAGTATTTT.

V and J are TRBV4-1 and TRBJ2-3; possible D gene TRBD2, 5 bases. The V gene lost 0 bases and the J gene lost 7 bases, with 11 bases spanning the gap. Per germline, CDR1 MGHRA and CDR2 YSYEKL. The CDR3 totals 14 residues. The DNA of the CDR3 is TGCGCCAGCAGCCAAGATGCGGGCCCCTATACGCAGTATTTT. Protein sequence: CASSQDAGPYTQYF.

Worth noting for this clone: Sequence at one end of the junction differs from germline and may be a read error. The gene calls are TRBV6-2 or TRBV6-3 and TRBJ1-1, with no clear D. The CDR3 totals 14 residues. Germline V gene sequence: CDR1 MNHEY, CDR2 SVGEGT. In DNA, the CDR3 is TGTGCCAGCAGCTACTTAGAGTGGAGCACTGAAGCTTTCTTT. This translates into CASSYLEWSTEAFF.

V usage is TRBV3-1 (or the pseudogene TRBV3-2) and J usage is TRBJ2-7, with 7 bases aligning to TRBD2. The CDR3 covers 15 residues. The V gene end was trimmed by 4 bases and the J gene end by 3 bases; junction bases not matched to a gene: 9. CDR1 and CDR2 (germline): LGHDT, YNNKEL (reference sequence). The CDR3 bases are TGTGCCAGCAGCCTAGGGCCAGCGGGAAGCTACGAGCAGTACTTC. This gives the protein CASSLGPAGSYEQYF.

The V gene is TRBV27, the J gene TRBJ2-1; D uncertain. The CDR3 is 13 residues long. The germline V gene has CDR1 MNHEY and CDR2 SMNVEV (reference sequence). V lost 3 bases to trimming and J lost 4 bases, with 7 bases between them. CDR3 bases: TGTGCCAGCAGTTTCCCAGGATACAATGAGCAGTTCTTC. Protein product: CASSFPGYNEQFF.

The V and J genes are TRBV19 and TRBJ2-6; no firm D call. This CDR3 is 16 amino acids long. Germline CDR1 LNHDA, CDR2 SQIVND (reference sequence). The V and J ends lost 3 bases and 0 bases respectively, with 9 bases between them. The CDR3 region has the DNA TGTGCCAGTAGTATCCCTAAGATCTCTGGGGCCAACGTCCTGACTTTC. The encoded protein is CASSIPKISGANVLTF. Variable domain in full (rest from reference TRBV19 and TRBJ2-6): DGGITQSPKYLFRKEGQNVTLSCEQNLNHDAMYWYRQDPGQGLRLIYYSQIVNDFQKGDIAEGYSVSREKKESFPLTVTSAQKNPTAFYLCASSIPKISGANVLTFGAGSRLTVL.

This clone showed up just a few times. The same CDR3 arises from other DNA sequences in this sample as well. This chain links TRBV3-1 (or the pseudogene TRBV3-2) with TRBJ1-3; D might be TRBD1 (6 bases). CDR1 LGHDT and CDR2 YNNKEL come from the germline V gene (reference sequence). The CDR3 runs 15 residues. Trimming cost V 2 bases and J 0 bases, with 8 bases left between them. The CDR3: CASSQTGTSGNTIYF. The CDR3 nucleotides are TGTGCCAGCAGCCAAACAGGGACCTCTGGAAACACCATATATTTT.

The gene calls are TRBV11-2 and TRBJ2-1; TRBD2 might be the D (5 bases). Germline V gene data show CDR1 as SGHAT and CDR2 as FQNNGV. The CDR3 is 14 amino acids. V was trimmed by 4 bases and J by 7 bases, leaving 14 bases between them. The CDR3 loop reads CASSYGRLRNEQFF. Here the CDR3 DNA reads TGTGCCAGCAGCTACGGTCGACTAAGGAATGAGCAGTTCTTC. The full variable domain, in which reference TRBV11-2 and TRBJ2-1 provide the parts outside the CDR3, is EAGVAQSPRYKIIEKRQSVAFWCNPISGHATLYWYQQILGQGPKLLIQFQNNGVVDDSQLPKDRFSAERLKGVDSTLKIQPAKLEDSAVYLCASSYGRLRNEQFFGPGTRLTVL.

V is TRBV5-1 and J is TRBJ1-2, with D hard to call. The ends were cut back, 0 bases at V and 4 bases at J, with 7 bases in the middle. CDR3 size: 13 residues. From germline, CDR1 is SGHRS and CDR2 YFSETQ. The CDR3 reads CASSLASGYGYTF. DNA for the CDR3: TGCGCCAGCAGCTTGGCCTCGGGCTATGGCTACACCTTC. Looking up the rest from reference TRBV5-1 and TRBJ1-2 gives the full variable domain: KAGVTQTPRYLIKTRGQQVTLSCSPISGHRSVSWYQQTPGQGLQFLFEYFSETQRNKGNFPGRFSGRQFSNSRSEMNVSTLELGDSALYLCASSLASGYGYTFGSGTRLTVV.

The sample holds one count of this clone. V gene TRBV29-1 combines with J gene TRBJ1-2; D is possibly TRBD1 (5 bases). This CDR3 is built from 13 residues. Trimming cost V 7 bases and J 3 bases, with 15 bases left between them. Germline V gene lookup returns CDR1 SQVTM and CDR2 ANQGSEA. The CDR3 here is CSAENGQDYGYTF. In DNA form, the CDR3 reads TGCAGCGCCGAAAATGGACAAGACTATGGCTACACCTTC.

This clone was seen a few times. The chain links TRBV3-1 (or the pseudogene TRBV3-2) to TRBJ1-2; D not certain. The V end was cut by 1 base, the J end by 4 bases, with 10 bases between. Germline loops: CDR1 LGHDT, CDR2 YNNKEL (reference sequence). There are 14 residues in the CDR3. CDR3 bases: TGTGCCAGCAGCCAAGTCCGACGGAGCTATGGCTACACCTTC. It encodes CASSQVRRSYGYTF.

The V and J genes are TRBV7-9 and TRBJ2-7; D is unclear. Germline assignment: CDR1 SEHNR and CDR2 FQNEAQ (reference sequence). This CDR3 is built from 15 residues. Trimming shortened V by 1 base and J by 0 bases, and 10 bases separated the two germline ends. The CDR3 is CASSLDSLFSYEQYF. In nucleotides, the CDR3 is TGTGCCAGCAGCTTAGACAGCTTATTCTCCTACGAGCAGTACTTC. Based on the CDR3 plus reference TRBV7-9 and TRBJ2-7, the full variable domain is DTGVSQNPRHKITKRGQNVTFRCDPISEHNRLYWYRQTLGQGPEFLTYFQNEAQLEKSRLLSDRFSAERPKGSFSTLEIQRTEQGDSAMYLCASSLDSLFSYEQYFGPGTRLTVT.

The V and J genes are TRBV6-6 and TRBJ2-7; 8 bases line up with TRBD2. J gave up 6 bases and V 0 bases, and 4 bases lay outside the gene matches. The CDR3 length is 14 residues. Per germline, CDR1 MNHNY and CDR2 SVGAGI (reference sequence). The CDR3 nucleotides are TGTGCCAGCAGTTACTCGAGGGCGGGAGGCGAGCAGTACTTC. Encoded protein: CASSYSRAGGEQYF.

Of note for this clone: This specimen includes other DNA sequences encoding the same CDR3. V usage is TRBV27 and J usage is TRBJ2-1; 14 nucleotides align to TRBD2. The junction had 6 bases not matched to a gene; V was cut back by 4 bases and J by 10 bases. The CDR3 length is 15 residues. CDR1 MNHEY and CDR2 SMNVEV come from the germline V gene (reference sequence). CDR3 bases: TGTGCCAGCAGTTCCGGGACTAGCGGGAGCAACGAGCAGTTCTTC. It is translated as CASSSGTSGSNEQFF.

V gene TRBV20-1 combines with J gene TRBJ2-1; D is unclear. The V end was cut by 3 bases, the J end by 0 bases, with 12 bases between. This CDR3 spans 15 amino acids. Looked up from germline, CDR1 is DFQATT and CDR2 is SNEGSKA (reference sequence). The CDR3 protein is CSASFRRNSYNEQFF. The CDR3 DNA reads as TGCAGTGCTAGTTTTCGGCGGAACTCCTACAATGAGCAGTTCTTC.

The chain carries TRBV6-5 and TRBJ2-7, with D uncertain. This CDR3 comprises 12 residues. The V end lost 8 bases, the J end lost 6 bases, and 14 bases lay between the germline ends. Germline V gene lookup returns CDR1 MNHEY and CDR2 SVGAGI. CDR3 region: CASWLISSEQYF. In DNA, the CDR3 is TGTGCCAGCTGGCTCATAAGTTCCGAGCAGTACTTC.

The chain carries TRBV7-9 and TRBJ2-5; TRBD2 agrees at 7 bases. Trimming removed 3 bases from V and 2 bases from J; junction bases left unmatched: 6. CDR3 length: 15 amino acids. Germline V gene data show CDR1 as SEHNR and CDR2 as FQNEAQ (reference sequence). In nucleotides, the CDR3 is TGTGCCAGCAGCTTGGCGGGAGAGGTGCAAGAGACCCAGTACTTC. Protein sequence: CASSLAGEVQETQYF.

The chain recombines TRBV7-9 with TRBJ2-5; TRBD1 aligns across 8 bases. Per germline, CDR1 SEHNR and CDR2 FQNEAQ (reference sequence). With V trimmed by 5 bases and J by 0 bases, 8 bases remained unmatched. The CDR3 totals 16 residues. This CDR3 reads CASSLGQGMYQETQYF. In nucleotides, the CDR3 is TGTGCCAGCAGCCTAGGACAGGGAATGTACCAAGAGACCCAGTACTTC.

This clone was seen just once. The V call is TRBV5-1, the J call TRBJ2-3, with D possibly matching TRBD2 (6 bases). The CDR3 runs 15 residues. In germline, CDR1 is SGHRS, CDR2 YFSETQ. The V end was cut by 1 base, the J end by 4 bases, with 13 bases between. The CDR3 here is CASSLSTSPPDTQYF. The CDR3 nucleotides read TGCGCCAGCAGCTTGTCAACTAGCCCCCCAGATACGCAGTATTTT.

There are a few counts of this clone. The chain has TRBV7-9 and TRBJ1-2, with TRBD1 identical over 10 bases. Losses at the gene ends were 8 bases for V and 0 bases for J; bases not matched to a gene: 3. The CDR3 consists of 14 residues. Looked up from germline, CDR1 is SEHNR and CDR2 is FQNEAQ (reference sequence). CDR3 in DNA: TGTGCCAGCCGGGACAGGGGCACTAACTATGGCTACACCTTC. Translation: CASRDRGTNYGYTF. Combining the CDR3 with reference TRBV7-9 and TRBJ1-2 gives the whole variable domain DTGVSQNPRHKITKRGQNVTFRCDPISEHNRLYWYRQTLGQGPEFLTYFQNEAQLEKSRLLSDRFSAERPKGSFSTLEIQRTEQGDSAMYLCASRDRGTNYGYTFGSGTRLTVV.

This clone was counted once. The genes are TRBV6-6 and TRBJ2-3; maybe TRBD1 (6 bases). The V end lost 5 bases, the J end lost 0 bases, and 15 bases lay between the germline ends. CDR3 length equals 16 residues. From germline, CDR1 is MNHNY and CDR2 SVGAGI (reference sequence). CDR3 loop: CASSPFGTLSTDTQYF. CDR3 coding DNA: TGTGCCAGCAGTCCGTTCGGGACACTTAGCACAGATACGCAGTATTTT.

V is TRBV7-2 and J is TRBJ2-7, with 7 nucleotides matching TRBD1. CDR1 and CDR2 from the germline V gene are SGHTA and FQGNSA. V lost 5 bases and J lost 7; bases outside the gene matches: 14. CDR3 length: 15 residues. The CDR3, as DNA: TGTGCCAGCAGCCCCCGCCGGGACAGAGCCTTGGAGCAGTACTTC. Translated, it gives CASSPRRDRALEQYF.

This clone was picked up a small number of times. The chain uses TRBV9 and TRBJ1-2, with 7 nucleotides matching TRBD1. This CDR3 has 16 amino acids. The J segment lost 8 bases and the V segment lost 0 bases, leaving 13 bases of the junction unmatched. Germline values: CDR1 SGDLS, CDR2 YYNGEE. The chain's CDR3 is CASSVVGTGATAGYTF. CDR3 bases: TGTGCCAGCAGCGTAGTAGGCACAGGGGCCACGGCGGGCTACACCTTC. Full variable domain (missing parts from reference TRBV9 and TRBJ1-2): DSGVTQTPKHLITATGQRVTLRCSPRSGDLSVYWYQQSLDQGLQFLIQYYNGEERAKGNILERFSAQQFPDLHSELNLSSLELGDSALYFCASSVVGTGATAGYTFGSGTRLTVV.

The count of this clone is one. The chain is built from TRBV11-2 and TRBJ2-6, with D tentatively TRBD2 (5 bases). Germline values: CDR1 SGHAT, CDR2 FQNNGV. The CDR3 length is 14 residues. V lost 5 bases to trimming and J lost 1 base, with 6 bases between them. The CDR3 region has the DNA TGTGCCAGCAGCCGAGGGTCTGGGGCCAACGTCCTGACTTTC. Translation: CASSRGSGANVLTF. Together with reference TRBV11-2 and TRBJ2-6, the CDR3 gives the full variable domain: EAGVAQSPRYKIIEKRQSVAFWCNPISGHATLYWYQQILGQGPKLLIQFQNNGVVDDSQLPKDRFSAERLKGVDSTLKIQPAKLEDSAVYLCASSRGSGANVLTFGAGSRLTVL.

Written as DNA, the CDR3 is TGTGCCAGCTCACCCGGGACAGGGATGTATGGCTACACCTTC. Protein: CASSPGTGMYGYTF. The chain employs TRBV18 and TRBJ1-2; 9 bases are a match to TRBD1. This CDR3 contains 14 residues. Germline values: CDR1 KGHSH, CDR2 LQKENI. The junction had 4 bases not matched to a gene; V was cut back by 3 bases and J by 5 bases.

The chain recombines TRBV7-2 with TRBJ2-7, with a possible D match to TRBD2 (5 bases). V lost 4 bases to trimming and J lost 6 bases, with 13 bases between them. Per germline, CDR1 SGHTA and CDR2 FQGNSA. This CDR3 comprises 13 residues. The CDR3 DNA is TGTGCCAGCAGCTCCCCGCTAGGAGGCGAGCAGTACTTC. Protein: CASSSPLGGEQYF.